This section outlines one TCR beta chain sequence together with its context. What it binds is unknown. Germline V lookup: CDR1 MNHEY, CDR2 SVGAGI. The CDR3 is 13 residues long. V lost 6 bases to trimming and J lost 5 bases; unmatched junction nucleotides: 4. This specimen belongs to a study of early stage breast cancer tumors. Whole-study findings and limits: Tumors had 2 to 3-fold higher T cell density than normal breast.

Sequencing was performed with immunoSEQ multiplex PCR; in TCRdb, only in-frame clones are kept and a portion is missing. The sample records about 53,000 clones, around nine tenths being singletons. Sequencing used blood. This TCR derives from an older person with breast cancer. V and J are TRBV6-5 and TRBJ1-2; 9 bases fit TRBD1. The CDR3 sequence: CASRGTGHYGYTF. The CDR3 nucleotides are TGTGCCAGCAGGGGGACAGGGCATTATGGCTACACCTTC.